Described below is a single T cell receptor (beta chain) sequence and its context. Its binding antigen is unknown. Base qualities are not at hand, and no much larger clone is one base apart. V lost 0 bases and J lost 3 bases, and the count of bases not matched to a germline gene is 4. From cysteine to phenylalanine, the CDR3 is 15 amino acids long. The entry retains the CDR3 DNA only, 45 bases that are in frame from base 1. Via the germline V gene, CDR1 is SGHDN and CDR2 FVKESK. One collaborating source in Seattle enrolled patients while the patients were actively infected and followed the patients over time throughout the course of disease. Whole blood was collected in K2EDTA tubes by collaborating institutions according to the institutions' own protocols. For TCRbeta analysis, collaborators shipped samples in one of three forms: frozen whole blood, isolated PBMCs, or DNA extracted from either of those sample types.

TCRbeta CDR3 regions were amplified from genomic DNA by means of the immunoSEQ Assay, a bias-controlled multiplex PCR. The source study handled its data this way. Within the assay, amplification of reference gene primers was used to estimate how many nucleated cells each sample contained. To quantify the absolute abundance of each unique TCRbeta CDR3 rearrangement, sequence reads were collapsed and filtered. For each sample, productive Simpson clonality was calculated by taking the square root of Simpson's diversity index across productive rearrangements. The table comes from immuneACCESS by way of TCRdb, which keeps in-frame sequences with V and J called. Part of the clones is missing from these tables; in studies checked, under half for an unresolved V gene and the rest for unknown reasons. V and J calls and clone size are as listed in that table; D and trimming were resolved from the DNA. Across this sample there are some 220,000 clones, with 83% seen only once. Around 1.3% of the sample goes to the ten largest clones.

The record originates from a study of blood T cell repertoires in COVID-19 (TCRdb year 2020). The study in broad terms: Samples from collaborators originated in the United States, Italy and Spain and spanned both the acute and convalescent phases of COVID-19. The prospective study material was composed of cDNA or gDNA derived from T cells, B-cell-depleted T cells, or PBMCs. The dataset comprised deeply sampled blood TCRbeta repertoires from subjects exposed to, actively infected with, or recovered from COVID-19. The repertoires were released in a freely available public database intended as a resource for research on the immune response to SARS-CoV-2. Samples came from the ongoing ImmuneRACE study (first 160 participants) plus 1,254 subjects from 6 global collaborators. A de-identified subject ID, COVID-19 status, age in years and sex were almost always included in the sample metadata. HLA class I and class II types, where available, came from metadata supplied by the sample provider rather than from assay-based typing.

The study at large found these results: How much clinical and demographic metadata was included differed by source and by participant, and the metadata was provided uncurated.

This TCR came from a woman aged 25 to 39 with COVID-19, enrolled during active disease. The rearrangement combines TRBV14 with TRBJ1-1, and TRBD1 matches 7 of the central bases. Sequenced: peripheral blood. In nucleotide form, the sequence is TGTGCCAGCAGCCAAGAGTTCAGGGGGGACACTGAAGCTTTCTTT. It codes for CASSQEFRGDTEAFF.